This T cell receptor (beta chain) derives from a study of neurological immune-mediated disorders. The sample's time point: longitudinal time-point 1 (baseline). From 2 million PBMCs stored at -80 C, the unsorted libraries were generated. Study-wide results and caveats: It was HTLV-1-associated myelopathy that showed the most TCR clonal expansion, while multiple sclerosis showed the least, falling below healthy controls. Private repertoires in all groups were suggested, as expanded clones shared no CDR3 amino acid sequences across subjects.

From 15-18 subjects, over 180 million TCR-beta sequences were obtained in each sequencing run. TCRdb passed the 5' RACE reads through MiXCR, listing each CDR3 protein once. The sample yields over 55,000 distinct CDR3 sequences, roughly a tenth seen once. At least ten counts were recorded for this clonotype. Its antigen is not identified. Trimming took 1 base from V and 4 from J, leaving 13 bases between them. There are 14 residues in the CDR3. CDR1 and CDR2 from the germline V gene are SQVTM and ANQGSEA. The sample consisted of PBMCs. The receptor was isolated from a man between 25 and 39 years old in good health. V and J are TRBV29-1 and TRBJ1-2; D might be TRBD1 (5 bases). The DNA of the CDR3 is TGCAGCGTTGAAGTCACAGGAGAAGGCTATGGCTACACCTTC. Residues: CSVEVTGEGYGYTF.